This TCR beta chain was observed in a study of PD-1 blockade in classical Hodgkin lymphoma. Notes on the study in general: Repertoires differed for reasons still undefined, possibly disease activity or prior therapy.

The germline CDR1 and CDR2 sequences are SEHNR and FQNEAQ (reference sequence). CDR3 length: 13 amino acids. Trimming removed 1 base at V and 3 bases at J, with 6 bases between. Assay: immunoSEQ multiplex PCR; the TCRdb copy retains only in-frame clones and omits some. The sample contains some 20,000 clones, about four fifths of which appear only once. Worth noting for this clone: Its antigen is currently unknown.

Every single patient, without exception, relapsed after autologous stem cell transplantation, and brentuximab vedotin exposure varied. Here the sequenced sample was peripheral blood mononuclear cells (PBMCs), taken before the second cycle of nivolumab. This TCR came from a human donor with classical Hodgkin lymphoma. This sequence joins TRBV7-9 and TRBJ1-2; D uncertain. CDR3 loop: CASSLGVYYGYTF. CDR3 nucleotides: TGTGCCAGCAGCTTAGGGGTTTACTATGGCTACACCTTC.